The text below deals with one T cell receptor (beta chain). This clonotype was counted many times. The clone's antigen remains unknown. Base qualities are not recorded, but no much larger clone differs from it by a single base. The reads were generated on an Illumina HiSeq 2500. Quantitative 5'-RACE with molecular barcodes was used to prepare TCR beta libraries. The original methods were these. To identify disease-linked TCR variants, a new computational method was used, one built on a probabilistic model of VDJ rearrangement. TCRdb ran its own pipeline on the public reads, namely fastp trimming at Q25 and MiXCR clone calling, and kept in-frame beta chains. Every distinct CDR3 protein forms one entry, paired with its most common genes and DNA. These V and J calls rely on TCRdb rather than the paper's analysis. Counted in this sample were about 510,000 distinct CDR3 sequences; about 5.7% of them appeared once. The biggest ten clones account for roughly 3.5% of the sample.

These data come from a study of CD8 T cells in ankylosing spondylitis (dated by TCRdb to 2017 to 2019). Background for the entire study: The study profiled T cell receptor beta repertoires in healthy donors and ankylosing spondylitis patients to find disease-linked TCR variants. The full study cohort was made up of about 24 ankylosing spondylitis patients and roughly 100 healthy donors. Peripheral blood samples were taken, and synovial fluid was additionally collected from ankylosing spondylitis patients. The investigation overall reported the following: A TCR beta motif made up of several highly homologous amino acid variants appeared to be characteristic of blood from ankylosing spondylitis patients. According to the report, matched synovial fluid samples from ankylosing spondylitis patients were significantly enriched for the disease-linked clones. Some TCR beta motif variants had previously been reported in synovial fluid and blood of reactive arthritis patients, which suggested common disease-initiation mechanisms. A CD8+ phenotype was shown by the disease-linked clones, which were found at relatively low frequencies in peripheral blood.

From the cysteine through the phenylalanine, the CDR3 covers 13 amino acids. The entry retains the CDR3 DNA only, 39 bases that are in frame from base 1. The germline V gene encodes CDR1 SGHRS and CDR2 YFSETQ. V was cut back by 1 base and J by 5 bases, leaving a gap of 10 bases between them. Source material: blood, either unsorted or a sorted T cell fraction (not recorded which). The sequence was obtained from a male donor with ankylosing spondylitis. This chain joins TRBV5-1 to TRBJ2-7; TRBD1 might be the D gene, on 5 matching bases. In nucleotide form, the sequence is TGCGCCAGCAGCTTGCAGGGAAGGAACGAGCAGTACTTC. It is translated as CASSLQGRNEQYF.